This record covers a single T cell receptor (beta chain). Antigen specificity is unknown. Trimming shortened V by 0 bases and J by 9 bases, and 12 bases separated the two germline ends. This CDR3 has 14 residues. Germline V gene data show CDR1 as LNHDA and CDR2 as SQIVND (reference sequence). This record comes from a study of OX40 agonist ivuxolimab in advanced cancers. Across the study: The dose-escalation cohort had hepatocellular carcinoma, melanoma, renal cell or head and neck cancer.

Collection of blood occurred at baseline, at cycle 4 day 1, and at cycle 7 day 1. Using immunoSEQ multiplex PCR, the repertoire was profiled, and TCRdb retains in-frame clones only, with some absent. The table has roughly 100,000 clones, around 91% seen once. Findings of the study overall: On average, CD8+ T cells showed a greater number of expanded clones than CD4+.

This clonotype was sampled from an adult with an advanced solid tumor such as melanoma, head and neck, liver or kidney cancer. The input for sequencing was CD4+ or CD8+ T cells sorted from blood, taken in a trial of the OX40 agonist ivuxolimab. The rearrangement joins TRBV19 to TRBJ1-5; D perhaps matches TRBD1 (6 bases). This CDR3 is CASSIDPGARPQHF. CDR3 bases: TGTGCCAGTAGTATAGATCCGGGGGCCCGGCCCCAGCATTTT.